The T cell receptor beta chain described here comes from a study of CD8+CD57+ T cells in acquired aplastic anemia. Whole-study context: The average for DNA from sorted CD4+ and CD8+ cells was about 2.9 ug. Overall study findings and caveats: Approximately 28 CD8+ CDR3 sequences were shared between patients and controls.

Trimming removed 3 bases from V and 2 bases from J; junction bases left unmatched: 5. CDR3 size: 15 residues. The germline gives CDR1 MDHEN, CDR2 SYDVKM. Only one count was recorded for this clonotype. Its antigen is not known. Only patients with CD8+CD57+ cell expansion on flow cytometry were chosen for sequencing. A severe acquired aplastic anemia diagnosis applied to all patients. Patients were untreated when blood was sampled. TCR beta VDJ combinations and CDR3 sequences were profiled from genomic DNA. TCRdb ran MiXCR on the reads and lists one entry per CDR3 protein. The table records roughly 240,000 distinct CDR3 sequences, around 45% of them present only once.

Sequencing input: sorted CD4+, CD8+, or CD8+CD57+ T cells (not recorded which) from PBMCs. The sequence came from a human donor with aplastic anemia. The J gene is TRBJ2-7, the V gene TRBV28, with 9 bases aligning to TRBD2. The CDR3 sequence is CASSLLAGQAYEQYV. The CDR3 DNA follows: TGTGCCAGCAGTTTGCTAGCGGGACAAGCCTACGAGCAGTACGTC.